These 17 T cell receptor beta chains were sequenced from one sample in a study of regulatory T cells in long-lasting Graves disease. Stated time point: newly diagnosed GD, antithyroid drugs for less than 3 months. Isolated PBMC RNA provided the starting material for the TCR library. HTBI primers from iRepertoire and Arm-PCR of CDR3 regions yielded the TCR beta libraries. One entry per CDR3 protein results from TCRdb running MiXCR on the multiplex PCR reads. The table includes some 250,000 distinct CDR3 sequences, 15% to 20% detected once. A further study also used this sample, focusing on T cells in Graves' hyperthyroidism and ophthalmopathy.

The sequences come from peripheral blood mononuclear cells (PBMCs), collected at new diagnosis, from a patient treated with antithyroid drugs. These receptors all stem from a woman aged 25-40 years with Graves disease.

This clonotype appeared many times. The CDR3 spells CASSVGRNTGELFF. In nucleotides, the CDR3 is TGTGCCAGCAGCGTAGGCCGAAATACCGGGGAGCTGTTTTTT. The chain links TRBV9 to TRBJ2-2; D is unresolved. CDR3 length: 14 amino acids. Germline V CDR1 and CDR2: SGDLS, YYNGEE. V was cut by 0 bases and J by 5 bases, with 8 bases left in between.

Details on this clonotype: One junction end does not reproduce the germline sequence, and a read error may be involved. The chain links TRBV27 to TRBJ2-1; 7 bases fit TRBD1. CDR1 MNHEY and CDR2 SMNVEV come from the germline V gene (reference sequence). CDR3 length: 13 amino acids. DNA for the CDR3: TGTGCCTGCAGCCAAAGACAGGGAAATGAGCAGTTCTTC. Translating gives CACSQRQGNEQFF.

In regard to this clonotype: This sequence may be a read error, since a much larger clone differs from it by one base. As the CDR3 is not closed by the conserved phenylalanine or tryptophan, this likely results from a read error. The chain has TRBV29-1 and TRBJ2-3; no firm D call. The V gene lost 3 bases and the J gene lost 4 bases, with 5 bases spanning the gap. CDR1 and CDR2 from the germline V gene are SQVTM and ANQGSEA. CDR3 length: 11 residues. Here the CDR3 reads CSVEVADTQYL. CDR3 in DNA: TGCAGCGTTGAGGTAGCAGATACGCAGTATCTT.

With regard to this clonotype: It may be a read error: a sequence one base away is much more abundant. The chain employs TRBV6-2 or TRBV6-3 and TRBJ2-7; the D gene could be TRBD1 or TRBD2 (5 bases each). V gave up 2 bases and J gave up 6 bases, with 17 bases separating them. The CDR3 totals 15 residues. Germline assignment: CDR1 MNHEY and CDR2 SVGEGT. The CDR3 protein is CASSYTGRGYFEQYF. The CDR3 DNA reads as TGTGCCAGCAGTTACACGGGACGGGGATACTTCGAGCAGTACTTC.

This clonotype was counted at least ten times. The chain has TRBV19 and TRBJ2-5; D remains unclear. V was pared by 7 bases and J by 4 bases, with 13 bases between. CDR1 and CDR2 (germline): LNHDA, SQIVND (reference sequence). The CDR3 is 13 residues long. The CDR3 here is CASKDRESETQYF. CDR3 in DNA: TGTGCCAGTAAGGACCGAGAGTCAGAGACCCAGTACTTC.

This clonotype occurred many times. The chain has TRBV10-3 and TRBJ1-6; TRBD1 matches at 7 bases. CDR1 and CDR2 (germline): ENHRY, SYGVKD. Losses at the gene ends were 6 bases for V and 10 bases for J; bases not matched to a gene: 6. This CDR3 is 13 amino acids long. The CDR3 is CAIRTGLESPLHF. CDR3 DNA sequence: TGTGCCATCAGGACAGGGTTGGAGTCACCCCTCCACTTT.

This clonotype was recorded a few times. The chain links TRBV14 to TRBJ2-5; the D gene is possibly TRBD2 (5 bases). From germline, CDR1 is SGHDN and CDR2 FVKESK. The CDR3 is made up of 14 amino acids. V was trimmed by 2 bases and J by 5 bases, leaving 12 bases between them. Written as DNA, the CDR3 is TGTGCCAGCAGCCAATTAGGGAGTTTGGAGACCCAGTACTTC. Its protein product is CASSQLGSLETQYF.

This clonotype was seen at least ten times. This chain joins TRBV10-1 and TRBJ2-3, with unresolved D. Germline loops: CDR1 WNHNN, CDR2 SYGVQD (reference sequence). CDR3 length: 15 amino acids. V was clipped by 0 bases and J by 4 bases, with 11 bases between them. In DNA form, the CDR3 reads TGCGCCAGCAGTGAGTCTGGGCAACAATCAGATACGCAGTATTTT. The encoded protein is CASSESGQQSDTQYF.

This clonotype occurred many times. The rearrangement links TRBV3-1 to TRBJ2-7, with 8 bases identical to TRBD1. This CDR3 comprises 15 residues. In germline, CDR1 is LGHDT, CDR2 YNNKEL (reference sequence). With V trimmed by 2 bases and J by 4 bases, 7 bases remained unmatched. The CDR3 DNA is TGTGCCAGCAGCCAACGGGACAGGCGGATTTACGAGCAGTACTTC. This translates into CASSQRDRRIYEQYF.

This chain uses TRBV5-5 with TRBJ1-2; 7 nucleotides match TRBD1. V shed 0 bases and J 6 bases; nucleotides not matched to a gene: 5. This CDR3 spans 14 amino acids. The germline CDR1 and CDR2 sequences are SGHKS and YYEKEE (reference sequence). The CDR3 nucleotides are TGTGCCAGCAGCTTGGCTATCACAGGGGATGGCTACACCTTC. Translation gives CASSLAITGDGYTF. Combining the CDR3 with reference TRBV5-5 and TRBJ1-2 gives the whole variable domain DAGVTQSPTHLIKTRGQQVTLRCSPISGHKSVSWYQQVLGQGPQFIFQYYEKEERGRGNFPDRFSARQFPNYSSELNVNALLLGDSALYLCASSLAITGDGYTFGSGTRLTVV.

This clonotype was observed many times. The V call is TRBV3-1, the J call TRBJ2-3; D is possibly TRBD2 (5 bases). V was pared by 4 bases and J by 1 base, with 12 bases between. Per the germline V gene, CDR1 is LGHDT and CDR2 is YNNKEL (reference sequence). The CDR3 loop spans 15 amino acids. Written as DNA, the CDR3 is TGTGCCAGCAGCCTGGACTGGGCGGGCACAGATACGCAGTATTTT. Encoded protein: CASSLDWAGTDTQYF.

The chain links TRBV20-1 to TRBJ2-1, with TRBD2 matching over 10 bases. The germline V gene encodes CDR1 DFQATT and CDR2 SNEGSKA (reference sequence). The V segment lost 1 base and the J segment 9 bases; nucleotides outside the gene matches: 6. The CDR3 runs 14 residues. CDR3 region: CSARGAGGLGEQFF. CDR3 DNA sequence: TGCAGTGCTAGAGGAGCGGGGGGGCTTGGTGAGCAGTTCTTC.

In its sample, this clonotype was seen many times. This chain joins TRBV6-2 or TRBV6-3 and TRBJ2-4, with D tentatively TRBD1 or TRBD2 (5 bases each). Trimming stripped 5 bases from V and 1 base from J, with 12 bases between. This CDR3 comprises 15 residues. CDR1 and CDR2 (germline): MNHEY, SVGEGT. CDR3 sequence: CASSPLGAAKNIQYF. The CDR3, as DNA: TGTGCCAGCAGTCCTCTCGGGGCGGCCAAAAACATTCAGTACTTC.

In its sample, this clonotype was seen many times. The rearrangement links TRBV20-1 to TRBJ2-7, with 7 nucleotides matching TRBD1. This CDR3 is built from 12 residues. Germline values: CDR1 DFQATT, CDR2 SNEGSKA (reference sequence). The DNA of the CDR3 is TGCAGCGCTTCCGCAGGGGGCTACGAGCAGTACTTC. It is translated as CSASAGGYEQYF.

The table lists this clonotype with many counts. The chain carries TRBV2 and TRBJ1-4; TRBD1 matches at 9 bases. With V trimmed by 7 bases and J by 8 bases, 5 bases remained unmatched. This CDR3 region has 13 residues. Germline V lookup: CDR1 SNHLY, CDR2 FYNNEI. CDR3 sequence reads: CASTGQGSEKLFF. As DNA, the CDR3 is TGTGCCAGCACCGGACAGGGGAGCGAAAAACTGTTTTTT.

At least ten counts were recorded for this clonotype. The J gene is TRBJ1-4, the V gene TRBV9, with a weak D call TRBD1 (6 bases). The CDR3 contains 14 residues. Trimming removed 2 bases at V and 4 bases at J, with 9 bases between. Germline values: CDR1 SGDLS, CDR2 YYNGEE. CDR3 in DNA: TGTGCCAGCAGCGTGGACAGTTATAATGAAAAACTGTTTTTT. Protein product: CASSVDSYNEKLFF.

The CDR3 nucleotides are TGTGCCAGCAGGAATGGGGATTTCTACGAGCAGTACTTC. Translating it yields CASRNGDFYEQYF. The chain carries TRBV25-1 and TRBJ2-7; no clear D. Germline values: CDR1 MGHDK, CDR2 SYGVNS. This CDR3 is 13 amino acids long. V gave up 6 bases and J gave up 3 bases, with 12 bases separating them.